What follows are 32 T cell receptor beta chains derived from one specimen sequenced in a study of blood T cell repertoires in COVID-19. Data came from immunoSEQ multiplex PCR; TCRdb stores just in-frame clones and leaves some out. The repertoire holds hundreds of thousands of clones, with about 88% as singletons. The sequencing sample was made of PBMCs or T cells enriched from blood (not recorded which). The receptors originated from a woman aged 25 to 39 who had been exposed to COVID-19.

CDR3 protein: CASSFPDRVNTGELFF. The CDR3 bases are TGTGCCAGCAGTTTTCCAGACAGGGTTAACACCGGGGAGCTGTTTTTT. The chain links TRBV28 to TRBJ2-2; 7 nucleotides align to TRBD1. The CDR3 is 16 amino acids. Germline-derived CDR1 and CDR2 are MDHEN and SYDVKM. V lost 3 bases, J lost 2 bases, and 6 bases stayed unmatched.

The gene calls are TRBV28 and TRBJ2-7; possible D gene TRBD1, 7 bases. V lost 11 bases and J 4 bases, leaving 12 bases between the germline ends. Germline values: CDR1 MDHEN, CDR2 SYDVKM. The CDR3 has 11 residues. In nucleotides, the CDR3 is TGTGCCGGCGGGACAGAATACGAGCAGTACTTC. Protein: CAGGTEYEQYF. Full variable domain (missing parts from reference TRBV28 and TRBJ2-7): DVKVTQSSRYLVKRTGEKVFLECVQDMDHENMFWYRQDPGLGLRLIYFSYDVKMKEKGDIPEGYSVSREKKERFSLILESASTNQTSMYLCAGGTEYEQYFGPGTRLTVT.

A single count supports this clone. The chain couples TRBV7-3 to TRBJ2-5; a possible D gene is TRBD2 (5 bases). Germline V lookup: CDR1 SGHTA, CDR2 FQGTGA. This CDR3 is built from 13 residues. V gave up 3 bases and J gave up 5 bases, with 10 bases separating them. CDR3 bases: TGTGCCAGCAGCTTGCGGGTGGGCGAGACCCAGTACTTC. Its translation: CASSLRVGETQYF.

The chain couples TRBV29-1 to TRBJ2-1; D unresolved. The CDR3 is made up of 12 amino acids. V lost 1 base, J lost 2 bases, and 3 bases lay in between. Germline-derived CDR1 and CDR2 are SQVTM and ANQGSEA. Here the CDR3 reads CSVEVTYNEQFF. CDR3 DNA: TGCAGCGTTGAAGTAACCTACAATGAGCAGTTCTTC.

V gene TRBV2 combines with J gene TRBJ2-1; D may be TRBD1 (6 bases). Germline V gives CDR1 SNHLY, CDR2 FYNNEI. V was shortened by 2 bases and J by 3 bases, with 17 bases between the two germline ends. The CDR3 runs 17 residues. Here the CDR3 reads CASSESHGVGGYNEQFF. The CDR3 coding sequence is TGTGCCAGCAGTGAAAGTCACGGGGTAGGGGGCTACAATGAGCAGTTCTTC.

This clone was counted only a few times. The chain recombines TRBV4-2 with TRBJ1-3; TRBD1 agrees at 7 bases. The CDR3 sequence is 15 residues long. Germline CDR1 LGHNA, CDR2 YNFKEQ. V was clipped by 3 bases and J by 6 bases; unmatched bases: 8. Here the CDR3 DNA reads TGTGCCAGCAGCCAGCTAGACAGGGTGGAAAACACCATATATTTT. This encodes CASSQLDRVENTIYF.

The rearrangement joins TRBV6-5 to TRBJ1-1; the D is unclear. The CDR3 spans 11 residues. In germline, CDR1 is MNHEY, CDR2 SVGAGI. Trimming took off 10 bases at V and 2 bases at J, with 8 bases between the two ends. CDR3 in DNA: TGTGCCACCTTATTCAACACTGAAGCTTTCTTT. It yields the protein CATLFNTEAFF.

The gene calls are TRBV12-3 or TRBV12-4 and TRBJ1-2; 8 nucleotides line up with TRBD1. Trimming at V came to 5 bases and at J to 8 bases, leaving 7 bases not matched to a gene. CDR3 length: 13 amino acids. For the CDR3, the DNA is TGTGCCAGCAGTCAGAACAGGGGGAGCGGCTACACCTTC. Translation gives CASSQNRGSGYTF.

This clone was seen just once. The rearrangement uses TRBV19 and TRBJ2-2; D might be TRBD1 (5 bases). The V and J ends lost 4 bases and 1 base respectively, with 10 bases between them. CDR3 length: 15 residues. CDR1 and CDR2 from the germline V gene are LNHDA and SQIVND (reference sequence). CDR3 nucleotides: TGTGCCAGTAGTAAGGGGTCGGGGAACACCGGGGAGCTGTTTTTT. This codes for CASSKGSGNTGELFF.

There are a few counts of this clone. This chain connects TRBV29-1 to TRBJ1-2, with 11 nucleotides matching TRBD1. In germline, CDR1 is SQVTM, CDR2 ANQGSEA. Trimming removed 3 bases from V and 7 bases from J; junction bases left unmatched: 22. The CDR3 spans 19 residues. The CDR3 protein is CSVEFLGARRTGGAGGYTF. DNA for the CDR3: TGCAGCGTTGAGTTCCTGGGTGCGAGACGGACAGGGGGCGCGGGTGGCTACACCTTC.

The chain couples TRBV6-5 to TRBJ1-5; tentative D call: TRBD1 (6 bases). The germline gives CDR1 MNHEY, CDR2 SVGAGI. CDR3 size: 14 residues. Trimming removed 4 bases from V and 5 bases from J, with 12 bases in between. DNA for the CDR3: TGTGCCAGCAGTTTACAGGGTCGCGATCAGCCCCAGCATTTT. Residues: CASSLQGRDQPQHF.

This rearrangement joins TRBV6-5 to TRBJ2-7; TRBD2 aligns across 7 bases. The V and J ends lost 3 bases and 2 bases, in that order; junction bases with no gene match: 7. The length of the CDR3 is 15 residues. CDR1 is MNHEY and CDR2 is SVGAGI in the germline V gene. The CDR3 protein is CASSYTAAGAYEQYF. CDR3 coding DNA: TGTGCCAGCAGTTATACCGCCGCGGGAGCCTACGAGCAGTACTTC.

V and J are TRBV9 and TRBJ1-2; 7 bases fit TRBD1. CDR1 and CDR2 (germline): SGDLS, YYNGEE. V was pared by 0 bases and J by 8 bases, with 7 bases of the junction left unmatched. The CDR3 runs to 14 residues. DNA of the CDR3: TGTGCCAGCAGCGTAGGTTCAGGGGGACCGGGCTACACCTTC. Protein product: CASSVGSGGPGYTF.

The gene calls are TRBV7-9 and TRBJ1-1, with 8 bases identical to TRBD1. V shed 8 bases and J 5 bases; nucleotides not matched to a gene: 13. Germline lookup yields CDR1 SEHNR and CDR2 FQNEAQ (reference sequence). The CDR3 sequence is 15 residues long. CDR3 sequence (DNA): TGTGCCAGCGAGCTTGGGGCAGGGGGCGATACTGAAGCTTTCTTT. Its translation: CASELGAGGDTEAFF.

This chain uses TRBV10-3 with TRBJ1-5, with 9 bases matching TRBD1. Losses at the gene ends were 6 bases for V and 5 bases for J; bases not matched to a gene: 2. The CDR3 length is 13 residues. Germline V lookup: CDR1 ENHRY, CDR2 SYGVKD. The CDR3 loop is CAIRGDRDQPQHF. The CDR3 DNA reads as TGTGCCATCAGGGGGGACAGGGATCAGCCCCAGCATTTT.

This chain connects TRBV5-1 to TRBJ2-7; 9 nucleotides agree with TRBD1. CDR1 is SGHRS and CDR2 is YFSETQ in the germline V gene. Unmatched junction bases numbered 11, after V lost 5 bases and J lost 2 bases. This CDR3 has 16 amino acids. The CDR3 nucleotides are TGCGCCAGCAGATTCCACGGGACAGGGATAACCTACGAGCAGTACTTC. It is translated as CASRFHGTGITYEQYF.

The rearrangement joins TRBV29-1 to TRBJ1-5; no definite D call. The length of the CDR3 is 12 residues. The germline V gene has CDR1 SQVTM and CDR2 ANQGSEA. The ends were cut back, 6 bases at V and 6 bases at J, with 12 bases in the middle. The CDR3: CSVAERSQPQHF. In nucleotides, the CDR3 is TGCAGCGTCGCAGAGAGGTCTCAGCCCCAGCATTTT.

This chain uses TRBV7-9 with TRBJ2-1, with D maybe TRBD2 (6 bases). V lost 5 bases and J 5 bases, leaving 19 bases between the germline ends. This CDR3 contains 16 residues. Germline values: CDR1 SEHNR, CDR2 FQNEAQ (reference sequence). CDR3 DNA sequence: TGTGCCAGCAGCGAAACCCCGATGGGACTTAACAATGAGCAGTTCTTC. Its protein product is CASSETPMGLNNEQFF. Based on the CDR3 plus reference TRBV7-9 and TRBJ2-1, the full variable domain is DTGVSQNPRHKITKRGQNVTFRCDPISEHNRLYWYRQTLGQGPEFLTYFQNEAQLEKSRLLSDRFSAERPKGSFSTLEIQRTEQGDSAMYLCASSETPMGLNNEQFFGPGTRLTVL.

CDR3 sequence (DNA): TGTGCCAGCAGTGGAATAACTTCGGGCATTCAGTACTTC. Residues: CASSGITSGIQYF. The chain combines TRBV2 with TRBJ2-4; no reliable D call. The CDR3 has 13 residues. Germline V gene sequence: CDR1 SNHLY, CDR2 FYNNEI. Trimming stripped 4 bases from V and 9 bases from J, with 13 bases between. Supplemented by reference TRBV2 and TRBJ2-4, the full variable domain reads EPEVTQTPSHQVTQMGQEVILRCVPISNHLYFYWYRQILGQKVEFLVSFYNNEISEKSEIFDDQFSVERPDGSNFTLKIRSTKLEDSAMYFCASSGITSGIQYFGAGTRLSVL.

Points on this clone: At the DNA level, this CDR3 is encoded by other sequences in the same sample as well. The CDR3 loop is CASSLAGPEQYF. Written as DNA, the CDR3 is TGCGCCAGCAGCTTGGCGGGTCCCGAGCAGTACTTC. This chain joins TRBV5-1 and TRBJ2-7, with D uncertain. Germline assignment: CDR1 SGHRS and CDR2 YFSETQ. The ends were cut back, 0 bases at V and 6 bases at J, with 7 bases in the middle. The CDR3 sequence is 12 residues long. The full variable domain, in which reference TRBV5-1 and TRBJ2-7 provide the parts outside the CDR3, is KAGVTQTPRYLIKTRGQQVTLSCSPISGHRSVSWYQQTPGQGLQFLFEYFSETQRNKGNFPGRFSGRQFSNSRSEMNVSTLELGDSALYLCASSLAGPEQYFGPGTRLTVT.

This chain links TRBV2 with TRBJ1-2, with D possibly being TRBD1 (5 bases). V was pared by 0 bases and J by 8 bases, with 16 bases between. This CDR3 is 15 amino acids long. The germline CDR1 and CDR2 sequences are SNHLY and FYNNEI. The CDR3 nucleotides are TGTGCCAGCAGTGAAGCGCGGAATGGGGGAGGAGGCTACACCTTC. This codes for CASSEARNGGGGYTF.

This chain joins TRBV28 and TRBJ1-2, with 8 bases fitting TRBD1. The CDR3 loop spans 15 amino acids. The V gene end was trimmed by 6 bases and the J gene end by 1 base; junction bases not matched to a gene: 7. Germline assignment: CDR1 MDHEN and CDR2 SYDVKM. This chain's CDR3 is CASSPGQGINYGYTF. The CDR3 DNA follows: TGTGCCAGCAGCCCTGGACAGGGAATTAACTATGGCTACACCTTC.

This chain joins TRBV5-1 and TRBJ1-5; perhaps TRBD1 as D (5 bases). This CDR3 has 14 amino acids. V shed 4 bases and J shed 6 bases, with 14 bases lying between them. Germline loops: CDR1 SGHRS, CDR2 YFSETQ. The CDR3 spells CASSPGWGGQPQHF. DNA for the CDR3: TGCGCCAGCAGCCCAGGGTGGGGTGGTCAGCCCCAGCATTTT.

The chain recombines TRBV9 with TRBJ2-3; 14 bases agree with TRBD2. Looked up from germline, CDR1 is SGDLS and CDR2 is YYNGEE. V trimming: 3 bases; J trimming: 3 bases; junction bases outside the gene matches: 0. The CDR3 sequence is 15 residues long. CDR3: CASSGTSGGTDTQYF. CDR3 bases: TGTGCCAGCAGCGGGACTAGCGGGGGGACAGATACGCAGTATTTT.

Here the CDR3 reads CASSLPSGGMRDEQFF. DNA for the CDR3: TGCGCCAGCAGCTTGCCGAGCGGGGGGATGAGAGATGAGCAGTTCTTC. The chain couples TRBV5-1 to TRBJ2-1; 9 nucleotides agree with TRBD2. CDR3 size: 16 residues. Germline loops: CDR1 SGHRS, CDR2 YFSETQ. V gave up 1 base and J gave up 8 bases; unmatched junction bases: 10.

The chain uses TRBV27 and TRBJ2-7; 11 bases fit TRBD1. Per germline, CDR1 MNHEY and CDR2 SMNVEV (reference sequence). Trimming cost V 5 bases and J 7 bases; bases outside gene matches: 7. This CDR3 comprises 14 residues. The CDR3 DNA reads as TGTGCCAGCAGTACCCGGACAGGGGGCTGGGAGCAGTACTTC. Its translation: CASSTRTGGWEQYF.

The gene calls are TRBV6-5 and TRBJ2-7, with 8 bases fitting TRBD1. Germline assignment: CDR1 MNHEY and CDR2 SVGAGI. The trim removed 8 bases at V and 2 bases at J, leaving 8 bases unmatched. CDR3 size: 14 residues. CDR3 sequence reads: CASGRTGRTYEQYF. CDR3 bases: TGTGCCAGCGGCAGGACAGGGCGAACCTACGAGCAGTACTTC.

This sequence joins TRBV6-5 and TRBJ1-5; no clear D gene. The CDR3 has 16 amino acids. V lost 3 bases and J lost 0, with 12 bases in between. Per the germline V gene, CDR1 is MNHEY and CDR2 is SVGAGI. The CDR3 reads CASSYFVQNSNQPQHF. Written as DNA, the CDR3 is TGTGCCAGCAGTTATTTCGTACAGAATAGCAATCAGCCCCAGCATTTT.

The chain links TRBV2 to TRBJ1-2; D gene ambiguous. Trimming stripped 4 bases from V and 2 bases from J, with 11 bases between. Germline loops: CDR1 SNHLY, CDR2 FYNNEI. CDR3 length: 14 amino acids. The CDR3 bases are TGTGCCAGCAGTGTGGGAGGGTTCAACTATGGCTACACCTTC. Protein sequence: CASSVGGFNYGYTF.

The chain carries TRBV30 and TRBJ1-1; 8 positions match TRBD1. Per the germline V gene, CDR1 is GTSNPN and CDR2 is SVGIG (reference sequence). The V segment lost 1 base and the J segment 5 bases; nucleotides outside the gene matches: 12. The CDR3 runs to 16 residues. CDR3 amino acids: CAWSGESGQGKTEAFF. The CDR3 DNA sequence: TGTGCCTGGAGTGGGGAAAGCGGACAGGGTAAGACTGAAGCTTTCTTT.

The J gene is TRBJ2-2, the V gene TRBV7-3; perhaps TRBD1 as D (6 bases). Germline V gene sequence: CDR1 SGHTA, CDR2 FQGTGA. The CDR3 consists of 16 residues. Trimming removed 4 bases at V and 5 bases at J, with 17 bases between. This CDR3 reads CASSSQSGTTTGELFF. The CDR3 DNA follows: TGTGCCAGCAGCTCACAATCGGGGACAACGACCGGGGAGCTGTTTTTT. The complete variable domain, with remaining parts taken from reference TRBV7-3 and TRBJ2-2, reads GAGVSQTPSNKVTEKGKYVELRCDPISGHTALYWYRQSLGQGPEFLIYFQGTGAADDSGLPNDRFFAVRPEGSVSTLKIQRTERGDSAVYLCASSSQSGTTTGELFFGEGSRLTVL.

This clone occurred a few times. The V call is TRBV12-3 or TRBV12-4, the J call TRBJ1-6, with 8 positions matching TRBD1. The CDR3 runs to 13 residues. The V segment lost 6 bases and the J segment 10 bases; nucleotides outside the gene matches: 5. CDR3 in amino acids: CASRTGARSPLHF. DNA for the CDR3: TGTGCCAGCAGGACAGGGGCTCGATCACCCCTCCACTTT.